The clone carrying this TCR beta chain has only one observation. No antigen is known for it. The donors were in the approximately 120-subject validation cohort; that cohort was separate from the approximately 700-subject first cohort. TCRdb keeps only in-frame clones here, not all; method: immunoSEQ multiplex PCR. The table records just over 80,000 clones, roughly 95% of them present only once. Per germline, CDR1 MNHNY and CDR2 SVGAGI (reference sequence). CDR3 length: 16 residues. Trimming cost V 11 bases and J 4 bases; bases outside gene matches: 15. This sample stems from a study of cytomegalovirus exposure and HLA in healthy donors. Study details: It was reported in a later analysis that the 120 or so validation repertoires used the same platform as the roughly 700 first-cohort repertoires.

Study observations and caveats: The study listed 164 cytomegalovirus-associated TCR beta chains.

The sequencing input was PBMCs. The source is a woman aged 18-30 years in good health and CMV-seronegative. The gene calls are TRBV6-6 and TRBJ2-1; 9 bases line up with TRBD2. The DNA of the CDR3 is TGTGCCTCAGGGCTAGCGGGACCTTCCCCATACAATGAGCAGTTCTTC. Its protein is CASGLAGPSPYNEQFF.